The 16 T cell receptor beta chains reported below all come from one sample, sequenced in a study of breast tumors, draining lymph nodes, adjacent tissues. Samples came from axillary lymph nodes draining the breast cancer. TCRdb independently ran MiXCR on the multiplex PCR reads; one entry per CDR3 protein. The profile shows roughly 120,000 distinct CDR3 sequences, 15% to 20% of them singletons. Sequencing was performed on axillary lymph node tissue. The source is a female donor with breast cancer. Some clones in this sample may be carry-over from other donors' samples.

The chain carries TRBV10-2 and TRBJ1-1, with D hard to call. V lost 7 bases, J lost 1 base, and 13 bases lay in between. Germline V CDR1 and CDR2: WSHSY, SAAADI. This CDR3 has 14 residues. The CDR3, as DNA: TGCGCCAGCATGAAGGCAGGTCCGAACACTGAAGCTTTCTTT. Amino acid sequence: CASMKAGPNTEAFF.

Worth noting for this clonotype: A much larger clone differs by one base, so this may be a read error. Likely a read error: the CDR3 ends without its conserved phenylalanine or tryptophan. The chain uses TRBV7-9 and TRBJ1-3; D gene uncertain. Germline V gene lookup returns CDR1 SEHNR and CDR2 FQNEAQ (reference sequence). CDR3 length: 14 amino acids. The V and J ends lost 5 bases and 7 bases respectively, with 15 bases between them. In DNA form, the CDR3 reads TGTGCCAGCAGCCCACCCGGGAAAGGGAACACCATATATTCT. Protein sequence: CASSPPGKGNTIYS.

As for this clonotype: One end of the junction varies from germline; a read error may be responsible. The rearrangement links TRBV5-5 to TRBJ1-6, with a tentative D call TRBD1 (5 bases). CDR1 and CDR2 from the germline V gene are SGHKS and YYEKEE (reference sequence). The CDR3 is 16 residues long. CDR3 residues: CAGSLVVGVYNSPLHF. DNA for the CDR3: TGCGCCGGCAGCTTAGTTGTAGGGGTATATAATTCACCCCTCCACTTT.

This clonotype has at least ten counts. The chain recombines TRBV5-6 with TRBJ1-4, with 8 positions matching TRBD1. Germline V gene data show CDR1 as SGHDT and CDR2 as YYEEEE. V shed 0 bases and J 2 bases; nucleotides not matched to a gene: 3. The CDR3 covers 16 residues. DNA for the CDR3: TGTGCCAGCAGCTTGGACAGGGGGAGGACTAATGAAAAACTGTTTTTT. Protein: CASSLDRGRTNEKLFF. Drawing the rest from reference TRBV5-6 and TRBJ1-4, the complete variable domain is DAGVTQSPTHLIKTRGQQVTLRCSPKSGHDTVSWYQQALGQGPQFIFQYYEEEERQRGNFPDRFSGHQFPNYSSELNVNALLLGDSALYLCASSLDRGRTNEKLFFGSGTQLSVL.

This clonotype was detected many times. The chain uses TRBV9 and TRBJ2-7; D is uncertain. Trimming cost V 0 bases and J 2 bases, with 9 bases left between them. Germline V gene data show CDR1 as SGDLS and CDR2 as YYNGEE. The CDR3 is 14 residues long. CDR3 DNA sequence: TGTGCCAGCAGCGTAGATAGCCGGCCCTACGAGCAGTACTTC. Its translation is CASSVDSRPYEQYF.

This clonotype was detected ten times or more. The rearrangement joins TRBV4-1 to TRBJ2-5; D not certain. The CDR3 length is 15 residues. The germline CDR1 and CDR2 sequences are MGHRA and YSYEKL. V was pared by 0 bases and J by 4 bases, with 12 bases between. The CDR3 DNA is TGCGCCAGCAGCCAAGATGTTGGGGTGGGAGAGACCCAGTACTTC. Protein sequence: CASSQDVGVGETQYF.

This clonotype showed up many times. The chain has TRBV18 and TRBJ1-4; D not certain. The germline V gene encodes CDR1 KGHSH and CDR2 LQKENI. The V and J ends lost 4 bases and 7 bases respectively, with 4 bases between them. This CDR3 has 11 amino acids. Here the CDR3 reads CASSLVEKLFF. Written as DNA, the CDR3 is TGTGCCAGCTCACTAGTTGAAAAACTGTTTTTT. Variable domain in full (rest from reference TRBV18 and TRBJ1-4): NAGVMQNPRHLVRRRGQEARLRCSPMKGHSHVYWYRQLPEEGLKFMVYLQKENIIDESGMPKERFSAEFPKEGPSILRIQQVVRGDSAAYFCASSLVEKLFFGSGTQLSVL.

This clonotype was observed many times. The CDR3 is CASSRQGAGELFF. CDR3 in DNA: TGTGCCAGCAGCAGACAGGGGGCCGGGGAGCTGTTTTTT. The chain joins TRBV3-1 to TRBJ2-2; 9 bases are a match to TRBD1. The CDR3 is 13 residues long. Losses at the gene ends were 5 bases for V and 6 bases for J; bases not matched to a gene: 1. From germline, CDR1 is LGHDT and CDR2 YNNKEL (reference sequence).

In its sample, this clonotype was seen many times. V and J are TRBV19 and TRBJ1-6; D remains unclear. This CDR3 has 14 residues. Germline V CDR1 and CDR2: LNHDA, SQIVND (reference sequence). V gave up 5 bases and J gave up 5 bases, with 10 bases separating them. The CDR3 coding sequence is TGTGCCAGTAGTTTGGCGGTGCATAATTCACCCCTCCACTTT. Translation: CASSLAVHNSPLHF.

Of note for this clonotype: A single base separates this from a much larger clone, so it may be a read error. This sequence joins TRBV2 and TRBJ1-4; D might be TRBD1 (5 bases). Trimming removed 8 bases at V and 13 bases at J, with 17 bases between. The CDR3 covers 12 residues. Germline CDR1 reads SNHLY; CDR2 reads FYNNEI. DNA of the CDR3: TGTGCCAGCGGCCCCGGACAAGCCCCACTGTTTTTT. Translating gives CASGPGQAPLFF. Full variable domain (missing parts from reference TRBV2 and TRBJ1-4): EPEVTQTPSHQVTQMGQEVILRCVPISNHLYFYWYRQILGQKVEFLVSFYNNEISEKSEIFDDQFSVERPDGSNFTLKIRSTKLEDSAMYFCASGPGQAPLFFGSGTQLSVL.

For the CDR3, the DNA is TGCGCCAGCGGGACAGATCTCTATAATTCACCCCTCCACTTT. This translates into CASGTDLYNSPLHF. The chain carries TRBV5-1 and TRBJ1-6; 7 nucleotides align to TRBD1. CDR1 and CDR2 (germline): SGHRS, YFSETQ. The CDR3 is 14 amino acids. V lost 7 bases to trimming and J lost 3 bases; unmatched junction nucleotides: 4. Filled out from reference TRBV5-1 and TRBJ1-6, the complete variable domain reads KAGVTQTPRYLIKTRGQQVTLSCSPISGHRSVSWYQQTPGQGLQFLFEYFSETQRNKGNFPGRFSGRQFSNSRSEMNVSTLELGDSALYLCASGTDLYNSPLHFGNGTRLTVT.

This clonotype has a handful of counts. The chain carries TRBV12-3 or TRBV12-4 and TRBJ1-1; TRBD1 matches at 8 bases. This CDR3 has 13 amino acids. Losses at the gene ends were 6 bases for V and 3 bases for J; bases not matched to a gene: 3. DNA of the CDR3: TGTGCCAGCAGCCAGGGGGCGGACACTGAAGCTTTCTTT. It yields the protein CASSQGADTEAFF.

In this sample, this clonotype turned up many times. The V and J genes are TRBV27 and TRBJ2-7; D perhaps matches TRBD1 (6 bases). The CDR3 has 14 residues. V was shortened by 5 bases and J by 6 bases, with 17 bases between the two germline ends. CDR1 is MNHEY and CDR2 is SMNVEV in the germline V gene (reference sequence). The CDR3 DNA is TGTGCCAGCAGTCCAGGAAACAGGGCCTTCGAGCAGTACTTC. This translates into CASSPGNRAFEQYF.

This clonotype was observed many times. The rearrangement links TRBV20-1 to TRBJ2-5; tentatively, D is TRBD2 (6 bases). This CDR3 region has 13 residues. From germline, CDR1 is DFQATT and CDR2 SNEGSKA (reference sequence). V shed 0 bases and J shed 5 bases, with 10 bases lying between them. In DNA, the CDR3 is TGCAGTGCTAGAGATCTTGGGGGGGAGACCCAGTACTTC. It encodes CSARDLGGETQYF.

The chain joins TRBV7-8 to TRBJ2-4; no reliable D call. V lost 5 bases to trimming and J lost 1 base, with 18 bases between them. CDR3 length: 17 residues. Germline V lookup: CDR1 SGHVS, CDR2 FQNEAQ. The CDR3 DNA reads as TGTGCCAGCAGCCCTGTTTCGCGTCAATTGGCCAAAAACATTCAGTACTTC. Translating gives CASSPVSRQLAKNIQYF.

To note about this clonotype: This may arise from a read error, as a much more abundant clone is one base away. The chain combines TRBV27 with TRBJ2-7; D is tentatively TRBD1 or TRBD2 (6 bases each). Germline assignment: CDR1 MNHEY and CDR2 SMNVEV (reference sequence). This CDR3 comprises 14 residues. The chain's CDR3 is CASSFRGALGEHYF. The CDR3 DNA reads as TGTGCCAGCAGTTTTAGGGGGGCGCTTGGCGAGCACTACTTC.